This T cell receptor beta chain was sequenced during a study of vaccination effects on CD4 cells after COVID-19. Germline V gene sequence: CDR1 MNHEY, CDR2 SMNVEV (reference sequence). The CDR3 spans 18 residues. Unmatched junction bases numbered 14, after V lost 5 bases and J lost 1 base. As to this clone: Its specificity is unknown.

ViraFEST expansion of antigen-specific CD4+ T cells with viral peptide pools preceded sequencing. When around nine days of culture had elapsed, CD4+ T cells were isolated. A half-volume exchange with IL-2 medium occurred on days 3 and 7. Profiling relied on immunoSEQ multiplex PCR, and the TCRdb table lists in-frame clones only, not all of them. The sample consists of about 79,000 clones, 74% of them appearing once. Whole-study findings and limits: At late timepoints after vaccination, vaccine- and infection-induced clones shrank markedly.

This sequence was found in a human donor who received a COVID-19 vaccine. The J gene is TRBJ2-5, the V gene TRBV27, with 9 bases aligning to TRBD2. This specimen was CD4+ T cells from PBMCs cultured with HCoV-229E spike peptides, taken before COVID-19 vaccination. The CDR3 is CASSPSKSGGPSQETQYF. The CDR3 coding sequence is TGTGCCAGCAGTCCGTCCAAGAGCGGGGGGCCATCCCAAGAGACCCAGTACTTC.